This entry features one T cell receptor (beta chain) sequence. Its specificity is not known. The data belong to a study of T-cell memory formation after mild COVID-19. For the study at large: Most TCR clusters belonged to a single donor. Overall study results and limits: Clones shrinking between day 15 and 85 showed a balanced CD4/CD8 split, and those that grew later tilted toward CD4+.

5'RACE, which relied on constant-segment primers, yielded TCR alpha and TCR beta cDNA libraries carrying sample barcodes and UMIs. Via MiXCR, TCRdb re-called the 5' RACE reads, giving one row per CDR3 protein. The sample carries around 300,000 distinct CDR3 sequences, under 8.5% recorded once. The length of the CDR3 is 16 residues. Looked up from germline, CDR1 is LNHDA and CDR2 is SQIVND (reference sequence). V shed 9 bases and J 0 bases; nucleotides not matched to a gene: 13. The chain is built from TRBV19 and TRBJ1-2, with 7 bases lining up with TRBD1. This clonotype was obtained from a man aged 18 to 35 who had mild COVID-19 (a few samples of this study predate the infection). Cell type and time point are not known. The sequenced sample consisted of PBMCs or a T cell subset sorted from them (not recorded which). CDR3 in amino acids: CASQANHRGTNYGYTF. The CDR3, as DNA: TGTGCCAGCCAGGCCAACCACAGGGGAACTAACTATGGCTACACCTTC.